A selection of T cell receptor beta chains follows, all from one sample in a study of blood T cell repertoires in COVID-19. This table comes from immunoSEQ multiplex PCR, and its TCRdb copy is limited to in-frame clones, with some not included. Of hundreds of thousands of clones in the sample, 86% are singletons; the top ten hold approximately 1.4%. The sample comprised peripheral blood. These receptors all come from a woman aged 30 to 39 with active or convalescent COVID-19. Each CDR3 is given with its conserved first and last residue. A D gene is named only where the DNA matches it firmly. The size entry is marked missing in some rows and otherwise reads once, few, many or a size class.

size	V	D	J	DNA	CDR3
-	TRBV19	TRBD1	TRBJ1-1	TGTGCCAGTAGAACAAAAGGGACAGGGATTGCTGAAGCTTTCTTT	CASRTKGTGIAEAFF
-	TRBV11-2	-	TRBJ2-1	TGTGCCAGCAGCCACTACATCCGGGACAACCAAAATGAGCAGTTCTTC	CASSHYIRDNQNEQFF
-	TRBV2	TRBD1	TRBJ1-2	TGTGCCAGCAGATTGTCACAGGGGGCGGGCTATGGCTACACCTTC	CASRLSQGAGYGYTF
-	TRBV12-3/TRBV12-4	-	TRBJ2-7	TGTGCCAGCAGTTTTATAGGGGGCGAGCAGTACTTC	CASSFIGGEQYF
-	TRBV27	TRBD2	TRBJ2-3	TGTGCCAGCAGTTTAAGTAGCGGGAGGGTGGGGAATACGCAGTATTTT	CASSLSSGRVGNTQYF
-	TRBV3-1/TRBV3-2	TRBD2	TRBJ2-3	TGTGCCAGCAGCCAGATTGAGCGGGGGGGGACAGATACGCAGTATTTT	CASSQIERGGTDTQYF
-	TRBV30	-	TRBJ2-2	TGTGCCTGGAGTGTGGGCGAGTCTGGGGAGCTGTTTTTT	CAWSVGESGELFF
few	TRBV6-1	-	TRBJ1-6	TGTGCCAGCAGTGAACTACTGACTTTCTCCTATAATTCACCCCTCCACTTT	CASSELLTFSYNSPLHF
-	TRBV5-1	TRBD2	TRBJ2-1	TGCGCCAGCAGCTTGGCCGAAGCGGGAGGGCCGGGCAATGAGCAGTTCTTC	CASSLAEAGGPGNEQFF
few	TRBV11-2	TRBD1	TRBJ1-1	TGTGCCAGCAGCCTCGGGACAGGTGAAGCTTTCTTT	CASSLGTGEAFF
-	TRBV19	TRBD2	TRBJ2-3	TGTGCCAGTAGTATTTATTCTAGCGGTAGCACAGATACGCAGTATTTT	CASSIYSSGSTDTQYF
-	TRBV6-5	TRBD1	TRBJ2-1	TGTGCCAGCACCACTCCGGGACAGGCCTTCTACGAGCAGTTCTTC	CASTTPGQAFYEQFF
-	TRBV4-1	-	TRBJ1-3	TGCGCCAGCGGCGGGACTCCAACTGGAAACACCATATATTTT	CASGGTPTGNTIYF
-	TRBV19	-	TRBJ1-1	TGTGCCAGTAGTATCCCGACAGGAATGAACACTGAAGCTTTCTTT	CASSIPTGMNTEAFF
-	TRBV18	-	TRBJ2-7	TGTGCCAGCTCACCACGGCGCGGGATGCTCGACGAGCAGTACTTC	CASSPRRGMLDEQYF
-	TRBV4-2	TRBD1	TRBJ1-1	TGTGCCAGCAGCCGGGACAGGGGTACTGAAGCTTTCTTT	CASSRDRGTEAFF
-	TRBV5-6	-	TRBJ1-1	TGTGCCAGCAGCTTGGTGAGGGATGAGGGCACTGAAGCTTTCTTT	CASSLVRDEGTEAFF
-	TRBV27	-	TRBJ1-6	TGTGCCAGCAGTTTATTATTCAGGGGTAATTCACCCCTCCACTTT	CASSLLFRGNSPLHF
-	TRBV10-1	-	TRBJ2-7	TGCGCCAGCAGTGAGTCGGGACACGCTACGAAGCAGTACTTC	CASSESGHATKQYF
-	TRBV7-8	-	TRBJ1-2	TGTGCCAGCAGCTTAGAAACCGGCGGAGTTGGCTACACCTTC	CASSLETGGVGYTF
-	TRBV2	TRBD2	TRBJ2-7	TGTGCCAGCAGTAAGACTAGCGGGGACCACTACGAGCAGTACTTC	CASSKTSGDHYEQYF
-	TRBV7-9	-	TRBJ1-6	TGTGCCAGCAGCTTATCAGGATCACCCCTCCACTTT	CASSLSGSPLHF
-	TRBV28	TRBD1	TRBJ1-6	TGTGCCAGCAGGGCCCTCAGGGGGCTGGCAAGATATAATTCACCCCTCCACTTT	CASRALRGLARYNSPLHF
once	TRBV6-5	-	TRBJ2-2	TGTGCCAGCAGTTACAATCGCCGGGGCACCGGGGAGCTGTTTTTT	CASSYNRRGTGELFF
-	TRBV30	-	TRBJ2-1	TGTGCCTGGGACTATAACAATGAGCAGTTCTTC	CAWDYNNEQFF
-	TRBV18	-	TRBJ1-1	TGTGCCAGCTCACCGCGCGGTGAGAACACTGAAGCTTTCTTT	CASSPRGENTEAFF
-	TRBV19	-	TRBJ2-3	TGTGCCAGTAGCAGGTCCCGTCAGCTTAGCACAGATACGCAGTATTTT	CASSRSRQLSTDTQYF
-	TRBV7-9	TRBD2	TRBJ2-7	TGTGCCAGCAGCCCCGGGGGGGGCATGGAGCAGTACTTC	CASSPGGGMEQYF
few	TRBV7-9	TRBD1	TRBJ2-1	TGTGCCAGCAGCTTGACAGGGGACACTACCTTCTTC	CASSLTGDTTFF
-	TRBV5-4	TRBD1	TRBJ2-5	TGTGCCAGCAGATATACAGGGGCAGAGACCCAGTACTTC	CASRYTGAETQYF
-	TRBV2	-	TRBJ1-2	TGTGCCGGGATAAGGACAGCGGGGCCCTACACCTTC	CAGIRTAGPYTF
-	TRBV18	TRBD1	TRBJ1-1	TGTGCCAGCTCAACGGACAGGGCGAACACTGAAGCTTTCTTT	CASSTDRANTEAFF
-	TRBV6-1	-	TRBJ1-1	TGTGCCAGCAGTGAGTTCAGGCAGGCTGACACTGAAGCTTTCTTT	CASSEFRQADTEAFF
-	TRBV6-4	TRBD2	TRBJ2-7	TGTGCCAGCAGTTCTGGACAGGGACTAGCGGATGAATACGAGCAGTACTTC	CASSSGQGLADEYEQYF
-	TRBV27	TRBD2	TRBJ2-1	TGTGCCAGCAGTTTACGTGCGGGGGGGCTAAATGAGCAGTTCTTC	CASSLRAGGLNEQFF
-	TRBV6-4	TRBD1	TRBJ2-3	TGTGCCAGCAGTGGGGACAGGGGGCCAGATACGCAGTATTTT	CASSGDRGPDTQYF
-	TRBV2	-	TRBJ2-1	TGTGCCAGCATCAGTGACAATGAGCAGTTCTTC	CASISDNEQFF
-	TRBV3-1/TRBV3-2	TRBD1	TRBJ2-7	TGTGCCAGCAGCCAGGGGGGGACAGGGGCATACGAGCAGTACTTC	CASSQGGTGAYEQYF
-	TRBV27	-	TRBJ1-1	TGTGCCAGCAGTCCAGCCCCCGGGACAACGAACACTGAAGCTTTCTTT	CASSPAPGTTNTEAFF
-	TRBV6-2/TRBV6-3	-	TRBJ1-4	TGTGCCAGCAGTTACCTCTACCAGGGGATTGAAAAACTGTTTTTT	CASSYLYQGIEKLFF
-	TRBV6-5	-	TRBJ1-1	TGTGCCAGCAGTTACTATCAGGGAAGGAACACTGAAGCTTTCTTT	CASSYYQGRNTEAFF
-	TRBV11-3	TRBD1	TRBJ2-2	TGTGCCAGCGCCCCGGACAGGGCCACCGGGGAGCTGTTTTTT	CASAPDRATGELFF
-	TRBV5-1	TRBD1	TRBJ1-5	TGCGCCAGCAGCACGACAGGGGGGATCGATCAGCCCCAGCATTTT	CASSTTGGIDQPQHF
-	TRBV11-3	TRBD1	TRBJ1-1	TGTGCCAGCAGCCGTTCCGGGACAGGGGGGCCCATGAACACTGAAGCTTTCTTT	CASSRSGTGGPMNTEAFF
few	TRBV27	-	TRBJ2-7	TGTGCCAGCAGAAAGGACAGAGGTACCCCCTACGAGCAGTACTTC	CASRKDRGTPYEQYF